Listed here is a single TCR beta chain. The data were taken from a study of blood T cell repertoires in COVID-19. Across the study: Samples taken during acute and convalescent COVID-19 were collected in the United States, Italy and Spain.

Original data processing: Quantification of nucleated cells was approximated via reference gene primer amplification. Assay: immunoSEQ multiplex PCR; the TCRdb copy retains only in-frame clones and omits some. V, J and clone size were drawn from that table, and D and trimming were deduced from the DNA. This table has 300,000 or so clones, roughly 92% appearing once. CDR1 is SGHTA, CDR2 FQGNSA, per germline. The CDR3 length is 15 residues. V lost 6 bases and J 0 bases, leaving 12 bases between the germline ends. This clonotype was obtained from a woman aged 30 to 39 with COVID-19, enrolled during active disease. J is TRBJ2-1 and V is TRBV7-2; D might be TRBD2 (5 bases). Material for sequencing was peripheral blood. CDR3 residues: CASSLDGNSYNEQFF. CDR3 bases: TGTGCCAGCAGTCTCGACGGGAACTCCTACAATGAGCAGTTCTTC.